The 9 T cell receptor beta chains presented below share a single source sample, sequenced in a study of T cells in Graves' hyperthyroidism and ophthalmopathy (dated by TCRdb to about 2019). Library generation was performed with multiplex PCR. The reads were generated on an Illumina HiSeq 2000. TCR beta CDR3 regions were amplified from RNA transcripts. For the first round of RT-PCR on the TCR CDR3, the HTBI primer set was used together with the Qiagen OneStep RT-PCR kit. TCRdb ran its own pipeline on the public reads, namely fastp trimming at Q25 and MiXCR clone calling, and kept in-frame beta chains. Rows are combined by CDR3 protein, so each entry shows the most common genes and DNA. This sample gives hundreds of thousands of distinct CDR3 sequences in total; about 20% of them show up just once. Of the sample, roughly a third is held by the ten largest clones. Sequencing was performed on blood. These receptors all come from a young man with Graves' ophthalmopathy.

As for this clonotype: The junction and the germline gene differ at one end; a read error may be behind it. The chain is built from TRBV11-2 and TRBJ2-7; TRBD2 aligns across 10 bases. This CDR3 spans 15 amino acids. Germline assignment: CDR1 SGHAT and CDR2 FQNNGV. The CDR3 bases are TGCGCCAGCAGCGAATTTAGCGGGAGGACTTACGAGCAGTACTTC. Protein sequence: CASSEFSGRTYEQYF.

In this sample, this clonotype turned up many times. The genes are TRBV28 and TRBJ2-3; 10 positions agree with TRBD2. Germline CDR1 is MDHEN and CDR2 is SYDVKM. The CDR3 consists of 16 residues. The ends lost 3 bases at V and 3 bases at J; junction bases unmatched: 6. The CDR3 sequence is CASSLGLAGATDTQYF. The CDR3 DNA reads TGTGCCAGCAGTTTGGGGCTAGCGGGAGCGACAGATACGCAGTATTTT.

In the case of this clonotype: Mismatch with germline at one junction end may stem from a read error. V is TRBV29-1 and J is TRBJ1-1; TRBD1 might be the D (5 bases). The V gene's germline CDR1 is SQVTM and CDR2 ANQGSEA. CDR3 length equals 12 residues. The CDR3 DNA sequence: TGCAGCGTTTACGGTTGGGGCACTGTAGCTTTCTTT. Protein: CSVYGWGTVAFF. Looking up the rest from reference TRBV29-1 and TRBJ1-1 gives the full variable domain: SAVISQKPSRDICQRGTSLTIQCQVDSQVTMMFWYRQQPGQSLTLIATANQGSEATYESGFVIDKFPISRPNLTFSTLTVSNMSPEDSSIYLCSVYGWGTVAFFGQGTRLTVV.

The rearrangement joins TRBV28 to TRBJ1-5, with D uncertain. Trimming removed 6 bases at V and 7 bases at J, with 19 bases between. The CDR3 length is 15 residues. Germline CDR1 is MDHEN and CDR2 is SYDVKM. Here the CDR3 DNA reads TGTGCCAGCAGCTACGGGCCAACCACGGGGCAGCCCCAGCATTTT. Residues: CASSYGPTTGQPQHF.

The chain links TRBV10-3 to TRBJ2-2; 11 bases match TRBD2. The CDR3 runs 17 residues. V shed 4 bases and J 5 bases; nucleotides not matched to a gene: 9. The germline CDR1 and CDR2 sequences are ENHRY and SYGVKD. The CDR3 DNA reads TGTGCCATCAGTGCCTTACTAGCGGGAGCGGAAACCGGGGAGCTGTTTTTT. Translated: CAISALLAGAETGELFF.

The J gene is TRBJ2-7, the V gene TRBV5-1; no definite D call. The CDR3 is made up of 15 amino acids. V was clipped by 0 bases and J by 2 bases, with 12 bases between them. CDR1 is SGHRS, CDR2 YFSETQ, per germline. The CDR3 coding sequence is TGCGCCAGCAGCTTGGAGGTAGGGCGGACCTACGAGCAGTACTTC. This encodes CASSLEVGRTYEQYF.

This clonotype was counted a few times. The chain employs TRBV12-3 or TRBV12-4 and TRBJ2-2, with a tentative D call TRBD2 (6 bases). The V end was cut by 2 bases, the J end by 4 bases, with 14 bases between. This CDR3 is 16 amino acids long. The CDR3 reads CASSLSWREATGELFF. Here the CDR3 DNA reads TGTGCCAGCAGTTTATCTTGGCGGGAAGCCACCGGGGAGCTGTTTTTT.

This clonotype was observed many times. The J gene is TRBJ1-1, the V gene TRBV6-1; D is possibly TRBD1 (5 bases). The CDR3 covers 15 residues. The germline V gene encodes CDR1 MNHNS and CDR2 SASEGT. The V end lost 2 bases, the J end lost 0 bases, and 10 bases lay between the germline ends. The DNA of the CDR3 is TGTGCCAGCAGTGAACCGGTGACAGTGAACACTGAAGCTTTCTTT. It codes for CASSEPVTVNTEAFF.

J is TRBJ2-3 and V is TRBV2; 11 bases are a match to TRBD2. The length of the CDR3 is 15 residues. With 4 bases clipped from V and 5 bases from J, the junction kept 5 bases outside the gene matches. The germline V gene has CDR1 SNHLY and CDR2 FYNNEI. CDR3 residues: CASSVLAGVGDTQYF. CDR3 coding DNA: TGTGCCAGCAGTGTACTAGCGGGAGTAGGAGATACGCAGTATTTT.